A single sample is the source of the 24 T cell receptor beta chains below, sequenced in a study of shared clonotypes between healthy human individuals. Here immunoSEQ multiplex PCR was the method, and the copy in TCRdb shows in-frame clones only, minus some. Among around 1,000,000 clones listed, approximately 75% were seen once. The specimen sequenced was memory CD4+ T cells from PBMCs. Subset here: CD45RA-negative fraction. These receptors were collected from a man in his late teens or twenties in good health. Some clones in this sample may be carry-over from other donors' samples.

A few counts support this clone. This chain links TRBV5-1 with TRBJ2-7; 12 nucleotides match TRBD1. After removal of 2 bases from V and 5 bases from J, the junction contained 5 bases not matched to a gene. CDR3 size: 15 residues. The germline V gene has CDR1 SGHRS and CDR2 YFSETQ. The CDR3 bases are TGCGCCAGCAGCTTAGGGACAGGGGGCGTGAACGAGCAGTACTTC. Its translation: CASSLGTGGVNEQYF.

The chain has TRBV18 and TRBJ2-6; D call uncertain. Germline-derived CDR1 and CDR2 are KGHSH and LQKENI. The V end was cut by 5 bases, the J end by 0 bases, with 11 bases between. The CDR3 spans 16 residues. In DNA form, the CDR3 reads TGTGCCAGCTCATCGGACGGCTTCTCTGGGGCCAACGTCCTGACTTTC. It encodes CASSSDGFSGANVLTF. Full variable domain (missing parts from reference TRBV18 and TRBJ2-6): NAGVMQNPRHLVRRRGQEARLRCSPMKGHSHVYWYRQLPEEGLKFMVYLQKENIIDESGMPKERFSAEFPKEGPSILRIQQVVRGDSAAYFCASSSDGFSGANVLTFGAGSRLTVL.

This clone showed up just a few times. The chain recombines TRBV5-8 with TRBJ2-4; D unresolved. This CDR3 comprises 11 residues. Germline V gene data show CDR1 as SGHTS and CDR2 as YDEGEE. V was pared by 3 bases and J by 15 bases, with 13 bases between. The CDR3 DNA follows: TGTGCCAGCAGCTCCCTAGGAGATCCGTACTTC. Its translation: CASSSLGDPYF.

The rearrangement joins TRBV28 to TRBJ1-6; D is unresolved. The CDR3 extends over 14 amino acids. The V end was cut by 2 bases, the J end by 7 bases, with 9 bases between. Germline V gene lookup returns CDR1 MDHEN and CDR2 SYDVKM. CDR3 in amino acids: CASSLNGRNSPLHF. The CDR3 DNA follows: TGTGCCAGCAGTTTAAACGGCAGGAATTCACCCCTCCACTTT.

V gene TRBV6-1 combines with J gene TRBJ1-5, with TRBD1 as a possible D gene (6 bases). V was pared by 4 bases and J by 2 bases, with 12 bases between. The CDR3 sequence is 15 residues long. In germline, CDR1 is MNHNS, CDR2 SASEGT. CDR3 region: CASSASGGGNQPQHF. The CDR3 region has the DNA TGTGCCAGCAGTGCCTCCGGGGGCGGCAATCAGCCCCAGCATTTT.

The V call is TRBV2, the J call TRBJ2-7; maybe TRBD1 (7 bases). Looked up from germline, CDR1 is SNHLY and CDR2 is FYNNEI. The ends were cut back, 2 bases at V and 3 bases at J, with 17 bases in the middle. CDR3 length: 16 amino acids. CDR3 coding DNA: TGTGCCAGCAGTGAAACCCGGGTCAGGGGGGTCTACGAGCAGTACTTC. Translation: CASSETRVRGVYEQYF.

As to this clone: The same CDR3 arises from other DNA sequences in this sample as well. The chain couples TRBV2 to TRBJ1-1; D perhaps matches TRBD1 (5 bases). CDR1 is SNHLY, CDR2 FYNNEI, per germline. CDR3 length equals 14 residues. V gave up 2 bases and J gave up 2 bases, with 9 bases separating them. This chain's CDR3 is CASSEQGRNTEAFF. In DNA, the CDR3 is TGTGCCAGCAGTGAACAGGGTAGAAACACTGAAGCTTTCTTT.

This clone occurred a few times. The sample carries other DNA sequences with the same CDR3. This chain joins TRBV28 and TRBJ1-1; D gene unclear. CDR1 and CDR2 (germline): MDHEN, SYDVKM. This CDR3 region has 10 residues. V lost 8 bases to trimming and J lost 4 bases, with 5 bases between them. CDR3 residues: CASRGTEAFF. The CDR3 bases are TGTGCCAGCCGTGGCACTGAAGCTTTCTTT.

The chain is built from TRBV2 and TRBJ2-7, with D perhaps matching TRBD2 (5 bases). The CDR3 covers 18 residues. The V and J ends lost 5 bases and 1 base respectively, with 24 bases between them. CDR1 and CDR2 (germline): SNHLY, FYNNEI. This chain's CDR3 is CASSSRGGIGVSSYEQYF. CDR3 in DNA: TGTGCCAGCAGTTCCCGGGGTGGGATCGGGGTTTCGTCCTACGAGCAGTACTTC.

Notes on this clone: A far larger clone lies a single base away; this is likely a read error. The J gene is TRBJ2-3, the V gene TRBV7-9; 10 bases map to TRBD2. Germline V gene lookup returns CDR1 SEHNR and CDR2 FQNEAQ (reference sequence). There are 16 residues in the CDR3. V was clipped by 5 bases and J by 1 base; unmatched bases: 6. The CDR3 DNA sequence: TGTGCCAGCAGCCTCGCTAGCGGGAGACGCACAGATACGCAGTATTTT. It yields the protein CASSLASGRRTDTQYF.

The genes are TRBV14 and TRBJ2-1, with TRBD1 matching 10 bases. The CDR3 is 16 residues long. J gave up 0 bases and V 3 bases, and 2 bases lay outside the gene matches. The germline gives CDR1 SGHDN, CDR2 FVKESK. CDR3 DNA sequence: TGTGCCAGCAGCCACCGGACAGGGGGCTCCTACAATGAGCAGTTCTTC. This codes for CASSHRTGGSYNEQFF.

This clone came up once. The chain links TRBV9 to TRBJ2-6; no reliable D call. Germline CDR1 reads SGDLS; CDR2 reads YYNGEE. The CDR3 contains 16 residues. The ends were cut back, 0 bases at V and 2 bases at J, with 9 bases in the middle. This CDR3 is CASSVGSATGANVLTF. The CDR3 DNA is TGTGCCAGCAGCGTAGGCAGTGCAACTGGGGCCAACGTCCTGACTTTC.

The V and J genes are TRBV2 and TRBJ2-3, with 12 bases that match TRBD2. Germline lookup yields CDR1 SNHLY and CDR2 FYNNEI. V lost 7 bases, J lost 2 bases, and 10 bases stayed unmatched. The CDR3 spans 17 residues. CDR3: CASIPGTSGRDTDTQYF. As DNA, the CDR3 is TGTGCCAGCATTCCCGGGACTAGCGGGCGGGACACAGATACGCAGTATTTT. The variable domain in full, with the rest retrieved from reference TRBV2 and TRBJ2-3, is EPEVTQTPSHQVTQMGQEVILRCVPISNHLYFYWYRQILGQKVEFLVSFYNNEISEKSEIFDDQFSVERPDGSNFTLKIRSTKLEDSAMYFCASIPGTSGRDTDTQYFGPGTRLTVL.

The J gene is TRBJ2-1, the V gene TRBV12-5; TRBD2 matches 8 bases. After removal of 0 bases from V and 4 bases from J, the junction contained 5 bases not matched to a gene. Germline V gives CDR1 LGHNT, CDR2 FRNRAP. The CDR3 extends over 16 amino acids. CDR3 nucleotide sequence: TGTGCTAGTGGTTTGGTAGCGGGAGCCCTATACAATGAGCAGTTCTTC. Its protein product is CASGLVAGALYNEQFF. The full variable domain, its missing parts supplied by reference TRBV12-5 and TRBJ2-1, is DARVTQTPRHKVTEMGQEVTMRCQPILGHNTVFWYRQTMMQGLELLAYFRNRAPLDDSGMPKDRFSAEMPDATLATLKIQPSEPRDSAVYFCASGLVAGALYNEQFFGPGTRLTVL.

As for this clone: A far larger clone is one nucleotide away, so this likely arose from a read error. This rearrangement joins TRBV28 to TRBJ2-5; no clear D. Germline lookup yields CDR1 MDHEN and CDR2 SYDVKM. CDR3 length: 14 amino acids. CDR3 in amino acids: CASSYLQIQATQYF. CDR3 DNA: TGTGCCAGCAGTTACTTACAGATCCAAGCGACCCAGTACTTC.

CDR3 loop: CASKLPRTADTGELFF. The CDR3 DNA reads TGTGCCAGCAAATTACCCCGGACAGCAGACACCGGGGAGCTGTTTTTT. The chain uses TRBV28 and TRBJ2-2; possibly TRBD1 for D (6 bases). The CDR3 is made up of 16 amino acids. The germline V gene encodes CDR1 MDHEN and CDR2 SYDVKM. V lost 7 bases to trimming and J lost 3 bases, with 18 bases between them.

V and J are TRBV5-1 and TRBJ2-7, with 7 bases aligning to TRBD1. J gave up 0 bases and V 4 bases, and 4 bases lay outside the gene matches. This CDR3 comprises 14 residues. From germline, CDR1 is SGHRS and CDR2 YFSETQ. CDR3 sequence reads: CASSEQGVSYEQYF. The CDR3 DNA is TGCGCCAGCAGCGAGCAGGGGGTCTCCTACGAGCAGTACTTC.

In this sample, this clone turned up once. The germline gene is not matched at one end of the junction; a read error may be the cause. CDR3 residues: CASSPQQNAEAFF. Here the CDR3 DNA reads TGTGCCAGCTCACCTCAACAGAACGCTGAAGCTTTCTTT. The chain uses TRBV18 and TRBJ1-1; D is ambiguous. The CDR3 runs 13 residues. Germline CDR1 reads KGHSH; CDR2 reads LQKENI.

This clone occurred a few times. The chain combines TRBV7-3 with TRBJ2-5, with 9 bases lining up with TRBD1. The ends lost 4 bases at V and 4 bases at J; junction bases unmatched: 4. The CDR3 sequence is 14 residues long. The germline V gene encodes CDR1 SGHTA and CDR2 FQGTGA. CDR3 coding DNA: TGTGCCAGCAGCTATACAGGGGGCAGAGAGACCCAGTACTTC. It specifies CASSYTGGRETQYF.

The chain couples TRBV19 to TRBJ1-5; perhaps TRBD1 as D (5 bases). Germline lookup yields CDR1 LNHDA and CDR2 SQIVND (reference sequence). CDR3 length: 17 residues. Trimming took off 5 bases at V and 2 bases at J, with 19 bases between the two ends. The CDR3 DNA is TGTGCCAGTAGTCCCATAGGGGCAGGGCAAGGCAATCAGCCCCAGCATTTT. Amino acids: CASSPIGAGQGNQPQHF.

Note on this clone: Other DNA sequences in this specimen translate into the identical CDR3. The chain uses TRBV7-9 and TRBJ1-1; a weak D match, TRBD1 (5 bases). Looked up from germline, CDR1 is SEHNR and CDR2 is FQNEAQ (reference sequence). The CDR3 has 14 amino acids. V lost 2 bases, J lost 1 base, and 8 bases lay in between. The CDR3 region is CASSLLQGNTEAFF. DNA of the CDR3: TGTGCCAGCAGCTTACTCCAGGGGAACACTGAAGCTTTCTTT.

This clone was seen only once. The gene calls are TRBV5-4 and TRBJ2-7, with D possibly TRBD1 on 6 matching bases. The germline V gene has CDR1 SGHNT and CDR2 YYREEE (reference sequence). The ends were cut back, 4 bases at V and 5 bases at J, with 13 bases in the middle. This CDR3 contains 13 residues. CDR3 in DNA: TGTGCCAGCAGCCCCCAGGGGTCCGACGAGCAGTACTTC. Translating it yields CASSPQGSDEQYF.

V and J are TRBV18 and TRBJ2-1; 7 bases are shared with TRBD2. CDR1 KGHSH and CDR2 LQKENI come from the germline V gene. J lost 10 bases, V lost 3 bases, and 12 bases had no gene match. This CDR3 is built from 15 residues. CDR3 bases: TGTGCCAGCTCACCGTTCGAGCGGGATTTTCTAGAGCAGTTCTTC. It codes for CASSPFERDFLEQFF.

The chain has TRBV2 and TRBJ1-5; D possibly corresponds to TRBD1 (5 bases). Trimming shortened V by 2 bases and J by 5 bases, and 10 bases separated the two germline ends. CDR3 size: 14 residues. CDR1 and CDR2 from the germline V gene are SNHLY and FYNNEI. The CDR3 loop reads CASSEQGFDQPQHF. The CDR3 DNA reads TGTGCCAGCAGTGAACAGGGCTTCGATCAGCCCCAGCATTTT.